This T cell receptor (beta chain) emerged from a study of preoperative IRX-2 immunotherapy in early breast cancer. Treatment indicated: preoperative locoregional IRX-2 cytokine immunotherapy. Samples came from a phase Ib trial of preoperative locoregional IRX-2 cytokine immunotherapy. J lost 7 bases, V lost 0 bases, and 5 bases had no gene match. The V gene's germline CDR1 is SGHRS and CDR2 YFSETQ. The CDR3 has 16 residues. Data came from immunoSEQ multiplex PCR; TCRdb stores just in-frame clones and leaves some out. Among 30,000 to 45,000 clones listed, roughly four fifths were seen once. The sample was lymph node tissue, taken after IRX-2 immunotherapy. The clonotype comes from a human donor with breast cancer. V gene TRBV5-1 combines with J gene TRBJ2-1; 12 bases align to TRBD2. For the CDR3, the DNA is TGCGCCAGCAGCTTGGCCGTTGGACTAGCGGGGAATGAGCAGTTCTTC. It yields the protein CASSLAVGLAGNEQFF.